This T cell receptor (beta chain) was identified in a study of cytomegalovirus exposure and HLA in healthy donors. 60 Vbeta and 13 Jbeta primers were used in PCR. Study processing details: In a later analysis, around 10 million of some 80 million unique beta chains occurred in at least two donors. Sequenced by immunoSEQ multiplex PCR; TCRdb stores in-frame clones only, minus some. For V, J and clone size, that table is used; D and trimming come from the DNA. Here the sample spans fewer than 150,000 clones, about four fifths being singletons. Study observations and caveats: Information on immune exposure was restricted to one variable (CMV serostatus). There were three CMV-associated chains whose specificity for CMV antigens was confirmed in vitro.

The table lists this clone with a few counts. Its antigen is currently unknown. Trimming pared 4 bases from V and 2 bases from J, leaving 9 bases between. The CDR3 has 14 residues. Germline V lookup: CDR1 SGHRS, CDR2 YFSETQ. The sequenced sample consisted of PBMCs. This TCR came from a woman in her late teens or twenties in good health and CMV-seronegative. V and J are TRBV5-1 and TRBJ1-4; D is ambiguous. The CDR3 DNA follows: TGCGCCAGCAGCCCGCAGTCCACTAATGAAAAACTGTTTTTT. Protein sequence: CASSPQSTNEKLFF.